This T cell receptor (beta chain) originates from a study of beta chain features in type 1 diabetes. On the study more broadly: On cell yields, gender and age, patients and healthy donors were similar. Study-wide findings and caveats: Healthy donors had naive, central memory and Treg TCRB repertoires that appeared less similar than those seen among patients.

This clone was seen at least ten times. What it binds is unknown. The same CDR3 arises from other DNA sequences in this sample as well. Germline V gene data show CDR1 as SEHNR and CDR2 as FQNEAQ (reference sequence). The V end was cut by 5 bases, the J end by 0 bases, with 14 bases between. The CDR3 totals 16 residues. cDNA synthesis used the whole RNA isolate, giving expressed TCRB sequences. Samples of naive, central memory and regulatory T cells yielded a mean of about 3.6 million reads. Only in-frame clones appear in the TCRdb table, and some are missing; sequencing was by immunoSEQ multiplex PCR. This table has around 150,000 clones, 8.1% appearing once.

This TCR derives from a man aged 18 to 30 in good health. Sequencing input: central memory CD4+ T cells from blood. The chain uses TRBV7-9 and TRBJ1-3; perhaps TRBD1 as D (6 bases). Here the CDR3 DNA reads TGTGCCAGCAGCCCCCCGGACAGAAACTCTGGAAACACCATATATTTT. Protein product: CASSPPDRNSGNTIYF. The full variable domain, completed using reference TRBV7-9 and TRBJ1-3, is DTGVSQNPRHKITKRGQNVTFRCDPISEHNRLYWYRQTLGQGPEFLTYFQNEAQLEKSRLLSDRFSAERPKGSFSTLEIQRTEQGDSAMYLCASSPPDRNSGNTIYFGEGSWLTVV.